These 7 T cell receptor beta chains originate from one sample sequenced in a study of blood T cell repertoires in COVID-19. Only in-frame clones appear in the TCRdb table, and some are missing; sequencing was by immunoSEQ multiplex PCR. The sample consists of tens of thousands of clones, approximately 80% of them appearing once. The sequencing sample was made of peripheral blood. The origin of the receptors is a man aged 50 or older with COVID-19, enrolled during active disease.

This clone was seen once. This chain connects TRBV30 to TRBJ1-5, with D maybe TRBD1 (5 bases). CDR3 length: 16 amino acids. Germline V gives CDR1 GTSNPN, CDR2 SVGIG (reference sequence). The V end lost 2 bases, the J end lost 3 bases, and 17 bases lay between the germline ends. As DNA, the CDR3 is TGTGCCTGGAGTTCTTCCGGGGGGACGGCCAATCAGCCCCAGCATTTT. Protein sequence: CAWSSSGGTANQPQHF.

Sample share makes this clone medium-sized. This chain uses TRBV6-1 with TRBJ1-1, with no clear D. V was shortened by 2 bases and J by 0 bases, with 13 bases between the two germline ends. Germline-derived CDR1 and CDR2 are MNHNS and SASEGT. The CDR3 runs to 16 residues. Here the CDR3 DNA reads TGTGCCAGCAGTGAATCCCGGGTTGAAATGAACACTGAAGCTTTCTTT. Amino acid sequence: CASSESRVEMNTEAFF.

The chain is built from TRBV7-2 and TRBJ2-7; 8 positions match TRBD2. Losses at the gene ends were 2 bases for V and 5 bases for J; bases not matched to a gene: 11. CDR1 SGHTA and CDR2 FQGNSA come from the germline V gene. CDR3 length: 16 residues. Here the CDR3 reads CASSLQVISGAHEQYF. The DNA of the CDR3 is TGTGCCAGCAGCTTACAAGTGATTAGCGGGGCCCACGAGCAGTACTTC.

The chain carries TRBV5-4 and TRBJ2-3, with TRBD1 as a possible D gene (5 bases). Germline CDR1 reads SGHNT; CDR2 reads YYREEE (reference sequence). CDR3 size: 15 residues. Trimming pared 1 base from V and 0 bases from J, leaving 9 bases between. The CDR3 region is CASSLWGASTDTQYF. CDR3 DNA sequence: TGTGCCAGCAGCTTGTGGGGCGCTAGCACAGATACGCAGTATTTT.

The V and J genes are TRBV18 and TRBJ1-2, with 12 bases matching TRBD1. The CDR3 has 14 amino acids. Trimming at V came to 0 bases and at J to 13 bases, leaving 6 bases not matched to a gene. Germline V gives CDR1 KGHSH, CDR2 LQKENI. For the CDR3, the DNA is TGTGCCAGCTCACCACCATCGGGACAGGGGGCCTGCACCTTC. Translating gives CASSPPSGQGACTF.

This chain uses TRBV5-1 with TRBJ1-1; D gene uncertain. Germline values: CDR1 SGHRS, CDR2 YFSETQ. The CDR3 is 14 residues long. V dropped 2 bases and J dropped 2 bases, with 10 bases sitting between them. CDR3: CASSLNSGNTEAFF. For the CDR3, the DNA is TGCGCCAGCAGCTTAAACAGTGGTAACACTGAAGCTTTCTTT.

The V gene is TRBV5-1, the J gene TRBJ1-5; D is undetermined. This CDR3 has 13 residues. The germline V gene encodes CDR1 SGHRS and CDR2 YFSETQ. V was shortened by 3 bases and J by 2 bases, with 6 bases between the two germline ends. The CDR3 region has the DNA TGCGCCAGCAGCTCCGGGGGCAATCAGCCCCAGCATTTT. Its protein product is CASSSGGNQPQHF. Full variable domain (rest looked up from reference TRBV5-1 and TRBJ1-5): KAGVTQTPRYLIKTRGQQVTLSCSPISGHRSVSWYQQTPGQGLQFLFEYFSETQRNKGNFPGRFSGRQFSNSRSEMNVSTLELGDSALYLCASSSGGNQPQHFGDGTRLSIL.